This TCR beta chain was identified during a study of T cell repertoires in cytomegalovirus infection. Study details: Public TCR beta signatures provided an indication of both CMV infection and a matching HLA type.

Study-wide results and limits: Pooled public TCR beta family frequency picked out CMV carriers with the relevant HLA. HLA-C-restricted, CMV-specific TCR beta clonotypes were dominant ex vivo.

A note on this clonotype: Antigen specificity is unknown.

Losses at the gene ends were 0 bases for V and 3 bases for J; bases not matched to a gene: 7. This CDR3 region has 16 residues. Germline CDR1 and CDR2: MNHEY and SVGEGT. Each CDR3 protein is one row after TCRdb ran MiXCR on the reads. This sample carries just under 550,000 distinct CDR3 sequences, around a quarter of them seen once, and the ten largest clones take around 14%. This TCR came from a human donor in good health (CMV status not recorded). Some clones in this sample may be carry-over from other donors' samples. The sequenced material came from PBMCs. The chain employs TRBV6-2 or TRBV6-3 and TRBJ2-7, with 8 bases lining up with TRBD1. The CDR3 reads CASSYSFQGADYEQYF. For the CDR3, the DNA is TGTGCCAGCAGTTACTCGTTCCAGGGGGCGGACTACGAGCAGTACTTC.